This T cell receptor (beta chain) was retrieved from a study of T cell responses to AZD1222 COVID-19 vaccine. This table comes from immunoSEQ multiplex PCR, and its TCRdb copy is limited to in-frame clones, with some not included. In the table there are 120,000 or so clones, over 85% of which are singletons. Trimming pared 4 bases from V and 5 bases from J, leaving 17 bases between. From germline, CDR1 is SEHNR and CDR2 FQNEAQ (reference sequence). The CDR3 consists of 16 residues. This sequence joins TRBV7-9 and TRBJ1-4, with D possibly TRBD1 on 5 matching bases. This clonotype originated in an adult who received the AZD1222 COVID-19 vaccine. This specimen was peripheral blood, taken 28 days after the second AZD1222 dose. The CDR3 DNA reads as TGTGCCAGCAGCTCCTTATCGTACGGGGGGAATGAAAAACTGTTTTTT. This encodes CASSSLSYGGNEKLFF.